The rows below give T cell receptor beta chains drawn from one sample of a study of OX40 agonist ivuxolimab in advanced cancers. The method was immunoSEQ multiplex PCR; TCRdb's version includes in-frame clones alone and lacks a portion of them. This table has under 90,000 clones, roughly 90% appearing once. The starting material was CD4+ or CD8+ T cells sorted from blood, obtained in a trial of the OX40 agonist ivuxolimab. All receptors come from an adult with an advanced solid tumor such as melanoma, head and neck, liver or kidney cancer. The CDR3 runs from the conserved cysteine through the conserved F or W.

cdr3_length j_call v_call cdr3_aa
14 TRBJ2-3 TRBV19 CASRTGGSTDTQYF
11 TRBJ2-2 TRBV11-3 CASRGTGELFF
14 TRBJ1-6 TRBV28 CASVGGHQNSPLHF
18 TRBJ2-3 TRBV4-1 CASSQDIRPLAGTDTQYF
15 TRBJ1-6 TRBV5-1 CASSPGTGGGSPLHF
13 TRBJ1-2 TRBV28 CASRLTGGSRYTF
15 TRBJ2-4 TRBV19 CASSPSGLAKNIQYF
17 TRBJ2-6 TRBV9 CASSPRDRVLGANVLTF
15 TRBJ2-7 TRBV5-6 CASSSTGGLVYEQYF
13 TRBJ2-2 TRBV7-2 CASNNPWTGELFF
15 TRBJ2-3 TRBV19 CASSPPSGDTDTQYF
15 TRBJ2-7 TRBV28 CASSGPGQGTYEQYF
17 TRBJ2-6 TRBV5-4 CASKDRGPSSGANVLTF
13 TRBJ1-6 TRBV30 CAWKIGPGSPLHF
11 TRBJ1-2 TRBV28 CASSSGYGYTF
14 TRBJ2-5 TRBV18 CASTVLRGAETQYF
14 TRBJ2-1 TRBV5-1 CASSPVTGWNEQFF
16 TRBJ2-3 TRBV4-1 CASSQVNLVNTDTQYF
15 TRBJ2-3 TRBV7-8 CASSLESGRADTQYF
16 NA TRBV4-2 CASSPQKTSGPYEQYF
15 TRBJ1-2 TRBV28 CASSSGTASNYGYTF
13 TRBJ1-2 TRBV28 CATAGGWNYGYTF
14 TRBJ1-4 TRBV19 CASRQRPRLEKLFF
17 TRBJ1-5 TRBV27 CASRSYNRGGTSQPQHF
13 TRBJ1-2 TRBV6-1 CASSERNRYGYTF
16 TRBJ2-1 TRBV28 CASSSASGHSYNEQFF
15 TRBJ2-4 TRBV27 CASSPRQGSKNIQYF
15 TRBJ2-5 TRBV7-2 CASSSQSRGLETQYF
15 TRBJ2-2 TRBV5-4 CASSFGGMRTGELFF
11 TRBJ2-5 TRBV6-6 CASSTYRVQYF
12 TRBJ2-5 TRBV7-2 CASSLAGVPQYF
17 TRBJ2-2 TRBV7-3 CASSLKFSADNTGELFF
14 TRBJ2-2 TRBV2 CASSFIAGTGELFF
17 TRBJ2-4 TRBV4-1 CASSQVILDGAKNIQYF
15 TRBJ1-2 TRBV19 CASRYGPLGLNGYTF
14 TRBJ1-3 TRBV10-3 CAISELGTGNTIYF
15 TRBJ2-7 TRBV19 CASSISGTGGYEQYF
15 TRBJ2-1 TRBV7-9 CASSLGQGTYNEQFF
13 TRBJ1-5 TRBV29-1 CSVANSANQPQHF
15 TRBJ2-1 TRBV19 CASSTGTSGNNEQFF
15 TRBJ1-2 TRBV27 CASSLRHRAGYGYTF
13 TRBJ1-2 TRBV6-5 CASRQTGDNGYTF
14 TRBJ2-1 TRBV29-1 CSLLLAGGPGEQFF
13 TRBJ2-2 TRBV28 CASKTVNTGELFF